This T cell receptor beta chain was recovered during a study of CD8+ T cells in alopecia areata. Study-wide context: Roughly 6-10-week-old female C3H/HeJ mice were grafted with skin from spontaneously alopecic roughly 6-12-month-old C3H/HeJ graft donors. General study findings and limits: Lesional tissue from the scalp (especially in alopecia totalis/universalis) showed higher clonality than normal scalp. Relative to mice, TCR sharing across patients was less clear, a difference possibly HLA-related. Scalp sample data also include resident alphabeta T cells from normal skin.

CDR3 length: 15 residues. Looked up from germline, CDR1 is MSHET and CDR2 is SYDVDS. The V end lost 1 base, the J end lost 3 bases, and 9 bases lay between the germline ends. The sample holds a few counts of this clone. The antigen is unknown. Gene labels here are mouse ones. The CDR3 end falls 4 residues outside the read, so it is completed with the germline J gene. Sequencing templates came from extracted RNA that was reverse transcribed into cDNA. Profiled with immunoSEQ multiplex PCR; TCRdb holds only in-frame clones, not every one. The sample shows some 120,000 clones, none of them appearing just once.

Sequences were obtained from lesional skin. The clonotype originates from a C3H/HeJ mouse with alopecia areata. The mouse line has the MHC haplotype H2-k. The V and J genes are TRBV29 and TRBJ1-4, with a tentative D call TRBD1 (6 bases). This CDR3 is CASSLWQGPNERLFF. The DNA read from the CDR3 is TGTGCTAGCAGTTTATGGCAGGGGCCCAACGAA.